This entry concerns a single TCR beta chain. Its antigen is undetermined. The memory fraction was CD4+CD45RO+CD25- cells. General study findings and limits: The larger cohort examined one V-J beta rearrangement, not whole repertoires.

TCRdb recomputed calls from the 5' RACE reads with MiXCR, one row per CDR3 protein. There are around 5,900 distinct CDR3 sequences in the sample; roughly 71% occur only once, and about 4.2% lies in the top ten. CDR1 and CDR2 (germline): DFQATT, SNEGSKA (reference sequence). V shed 3 bases and J 2 bases; nucleotides not matched to a gene: 3. The CDR3 is made up of 14 amino acids. The sample comprised memory CD4+ T cells sorted from a lymph node. Subset described: memory CD4+ T cells, CD4+CD45RO+CD25-. The sequence was obtained from a female donor with breast cancer. The chain links TRBV20-1 to TRBJ2-3, with TRBD1 identical over 9 bases. The CDR3 sequence: CSARDRGITDTQYF. The CDR3 bases are TGCAGTGCTAGGGACAGGGGTATCACAGATACGCAGTATTTT.